These 2 T cell receptor beta chains share one sample of origin, sequenced in a study of T-cell reconstitution after alpha-beta-depleted transplantation in children. A TCRbeta library incorporating unique molecular identifiers was prepared. TCRdb reprocessed the PCR reads via MiXCR and lists one record per CDR3 protein. This table has just over 950,000 distinct CDR3 sequences, about 29% appearing once. The source was PBMCs, mostly from graft donor cells, collected 360 days after TCRalphabeta/CD19-depleted stem cell transplant. These TCRs come from a boy under three years old who had a stem cell transplant for SCID, so the T cells may come from the graft donor.

A few counts support this clonotype. The chain combines TRBV12-3 or TRBV12-4 with TRBJ2-5, with a tentative D call TRBD1 (6 bases). Trimming removed 5 bases at V and 1 base at J, with 14 bases between. The CDR3 covers 15 residues. CDR3 DNA: TGTGCCAGCAGTCTCCGCCAAGGGGGCCAAGAGACCCAGTACTTC. It translates to CASSLRQGGQETQYF.

This clonotype came up a few times. The chain employs TRBV12-3 or TRBV12-4 and TRBJ2-7; D ambiguous. This CDR3 contains 12 residues. V shed 3 bases and J shed 12 bases, with 15 bases lying between them. The CDR3 DNA is TGTGCCAGCAGTTTTACCCCTCTGAACCCGTACTTC. Its protein is CASSFTPLNPYF.